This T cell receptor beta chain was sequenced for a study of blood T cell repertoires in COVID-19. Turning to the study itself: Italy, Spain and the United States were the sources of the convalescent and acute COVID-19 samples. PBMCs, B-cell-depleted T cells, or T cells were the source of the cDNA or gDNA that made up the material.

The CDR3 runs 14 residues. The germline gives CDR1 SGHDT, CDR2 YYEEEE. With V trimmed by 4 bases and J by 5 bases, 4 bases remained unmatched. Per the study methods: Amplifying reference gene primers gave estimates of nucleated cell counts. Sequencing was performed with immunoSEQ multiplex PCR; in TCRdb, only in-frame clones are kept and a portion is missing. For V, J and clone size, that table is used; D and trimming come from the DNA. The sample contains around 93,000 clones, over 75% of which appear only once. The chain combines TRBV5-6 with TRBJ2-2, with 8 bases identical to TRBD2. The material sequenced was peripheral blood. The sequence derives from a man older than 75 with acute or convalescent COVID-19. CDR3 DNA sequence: TGTGCCAGCAGCCTCCCGGGAGGGACCGGGGAGCTGTTTTTT. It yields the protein CASSLPGGTGELFF. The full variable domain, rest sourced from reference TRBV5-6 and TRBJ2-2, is DAGVTQSPTHLIKTRGQQVTLRCSPKSGHDTVSWYQQALGQGPQFIFQYYEEEERQRGNFPDRFSGHQFPNYSSELNVNALLLGDSALYLCASSLPGGTGELFFGEGSRLTVL.